These 30 T cell receptor beta chains came from one sample sequenced in a study of cytomegalovirus exposure and HLA in healthy donors. Primers: 60 Vbeta forward and 13 Jbeta reverse. The assay was immunoSEQ multiplex PCR, and TCRdb's table has in-frame clones only and misses some. Here the sample spans tens of thousands of clones, around three quarters being singletons. Sequencing used PBMCs. Source of these receptors: a man aged 55-75 years in good health and CMV-seronegative.

The chain uses TRBV4-1 and TRBJ2-3; 10 nucleotides line up with TRBD2. Germline V gives CDR1 MGHRA, CDR2 YSYEKL. The CDR3 is 17 amino acids. The junction had 11 bases not matched to a gene; V was cut back by 2 bases and J by 6 bases. CDR3 sequence reads: CASSQTPLAGRADTQYF. The CDR3 DNA follows: TGCGCCAGCAGCCAAACGCCACTAGCGGGGAGGGCTGATACGCAGTATTTT.

The chain combines TRBV29-1 with TRBJ1-1; possibly TRBD1 for D (5 bases). There are 12 residues in the CDR3. Trimming took 4 bases from V and 5 from J, leaving 11 bases between them. In germline, CDR1 is SQVTM, CDR2 ANQGSEA. CDR3 sequence: CSVVSGATEAFF. The CDR3 nucleotides read TGCAGCGTTGTCAGTGGGGCGACTGAAGCTTTCTTT.

CDR3 sequence (DNA): TGTGCCAGCAGTGTAGACGGGACCTACGAGCAGTACTTC. Translation gives CASSVDGTYEQYF. V usage is TRBV6-5 and J usage is TRBJ2-7; D might be TRBD2 (5 bases). The germline V and J ends were trimmed by 5 bases and 2 bases, with 10 bases remaining between them. Germline V CDR1 and CDR2: MNHEY, SVGAGI. This CDR3 has 13 amino acids.

This clone was seen more than once but under ten times. The rearrangement uses TRBV6-5 and TRBJ1-1; 7 nucleotides line up with TRBD1. The germline gives CDR1 MNHEY, CDR2 SVGAGI. V lost 4 bases and J lost 0; bases outside the gene matches: 2. This CDR3 is 14 amino acids long. CDR3 amino acids: CASSWDRLNTEAFF. CDR3 nucleotide sequence: TGTGCCAGCAGTTGGGACAGATTGAACACTGAAGCTTTCTTT.

The V gene is TRBV7-2, the J gene TRBJ2-2, with 8 bases lining up with TRBD1. The CDR3 contains 17 residues. CDR1 is SGHTA and CDR2 is FQGNSA in the germline V gene. Trimming at V came to 1 base and at J to 2 bases, leaving 6 bases not matched to a gene. The DNA of the CDR3 is TGTGCCAGCAGCTTAGAAGGGACAGGCATTAACACCGGGGAGCTGTTTTTT. Its translation: CASSLEGTGINTGELFF.

CDR3: CSVRGGDLNNEQFF. In DNA, the CDR3 is TGCAGCGTACGGGGTGGGGACTTGAACAATGAGCAGTTCTTC. The chain joins TRBV29-1 to TRBJ2-1; perhaps TRBD2 as D (6 bases). V was shortened by 6 bases and J by 5 bases, with 17 bases between the two germline ends. Germline V gene data show CDR1 as SQVTM and CDR2 as ANQGSEA. This CDR3 region has 14 residues.

In this sample, this clone turned up once. The V gene is TRBV7-8, the J gene TRBJ2-7, with 7 bases identical to TRBD1. This CDR3 comprises 17 residues. Germline loops: CDR1 SGHVS, CDR2 FQNEAQ. V shed 2 bases and J 2 bases; nucleotides not matched to a gene: 12. The CDR3 bases are TGTGCCAGCAGCTTAAGGGCCTCCAGGGGGTCTGCCTACGAGCAGTACTTC. Its protein product is CASSLRASRGSAYEQYF.

This rearrangement joins TRBV4-1 to TRBJ2-1; 10 nucleotides align to TRBD2. V trimming: 4 bases; J trimming: 0 bases; junction bases outside the gene matches: 15. Germline values: CDR1 MGHRA, CDR2 YSYEKL. The CDR3 is 20 residues long. CDR3 sequence: CASSPTIPSGRIGSYNEQFF. The CDR3 region has the DNA TGCGCCAGCAGCCCGACGATACCTAGCGGGAGAATAGGCTCCTACAATGAGCAGTTCTTC.

The V and J genes are TRBV2 and TRBJ2-5; the match to TRBD1 covers 11 bases. The end of the DNA fits TRBJ2-7 better, so the J call may be wrong. This CDR3 region has 15 residues. Germline loops: CDR1 SNHLY, CDR2 FYNNEI. CDR3 sequence reads: CASSEGGTGGHEQYF. The DNA for the CDR3 is TGTGCCAGCAGTGAAGGGGGGACAGGGGGGCACGAGCAGTACTTC.

The chain couples TRBV7-8 to TRBJ1-5; possible D gene TRBD1, 5 bases. The CDR3 consists of 13 residues. CDR1 and CDR2 (germline): SGHVS, FQNEAQ. The V and J ends lost 0 bases and 13 bases respectively, with 13 bases between them. The CDR3 region is CASSLAGGEGQHF. In nucleotides, the CDR3 is TGTGCCAGCAGCTTAGCTGGGGGGGAGGGGCAGCATTTT.

The rearrangement uses TRBV6-4 and TRBJ2-5; 8 bases agree with TRBD2. V gave up 3 bases and J gave up 5 bases; unmatched junction bases: 2. CDR1 is MRHNA, CDR2 SNTAGT, per germline. The length of the CDR3 is 13 residues. The CDR3 region is CASSEREEETQYF. The DNA for the CDR3 is TGTGCCAGCAGTGAGCGGGAGGAGGAGACCCAGTACTTC.

Worth noting for this clone: The junction shows a germline mismatch at one end, possibly a read error. The rearrangement links TRBV19 to TRBJ2-5; a possible D gene is TRBD2 (5 bases). Germline V lookup: CDR1 LNHDA, CDR2 SQIVND (reference sequence). This CDR3 is 12 amino acids long. In DNA, the CDR3 is TGTGCGAGTACCGGGGTGCAAGAGACCCAGTACTTC. Its protein product is CASTGVQETQYF.

The chain couples TRBV19 to TRBJ1-2; 9 nucleotides match TRBD1. This CDR3 contains 16 residues. Looked up from germline, CDR1 is LNHDA and CDR2 is SQIVND (reference sequence). V dropped 5 bases and J dropped 8; count of bases not matched to a gene: 15. The CDR3 region is CASSSYAGTGRGGYTF. The CDR3 nucleotides read TGTGCCAGTAGTTCCTACGCCGGGACAGGGAGAGGAGGCTACACCTTC.

The J gene is TRBJ1-2, the V gene TRBV6-5; TRBD1 might be the D (5 bases). Trimming shortened V by 2 bases and J by 2 bases, and 12 bases separated the two germline ends. Germline V gene lookup returns CDR1 MNHEY and CDR2 SVGAGI. The CDR3 consists of 15 residues. The CDR3 DNA is TGTGCCAGCAGTTACCTGCCAGGGTCGAACTATGGCTACACCTTC. Residues: CASSYLPGSNYGYTF.

The chain couples TRBV6-1 to TRBJ1-1; 8 bases are a match to TRBD1. Germline CDR1 and CDR2: MNHNS and SASEGT. The J segment lost 6 bases and the V segment lost 2 bases, leaving 11 bases of the junction unmatched. The CDR3 has 16 amino acids. In DNA form, the CDR3 reads TGTGCCAGCAGTGAACAAAGGGGCAGGGGGCTGGCTGAAGCTTTCTTT. This translates into CASSEQRGRGLAEAFF.

Concerning this clone: This CDR3 is also generated by other DNA sequences in the sample. The chain links TRBV27 to TRBJ2-7; 8 bases are shared with TRBD1. The V gene's germline CDR1 is MNHEY and CDR2 SMNVEV (reference sequence). After removal of 2 bases from V and 3 bases from J, the junction contained 3 bases not matched to a gene. This CDR3 has 14 amino acids. The CDR3 spells CASSLQGANYEQYF. The DNA of the CDR3 is TGTGCCAGCAGTTTACAGGGGGCCAACTACGAGCAGTACTTC.

This clone occurred a few times. This chain joins TRBV7-9 and TRBJ2-2; D not resolved. Per the germline V gene, CDR1 is SEHNR and CDR2 is FQNEAQ (reference sequence). This CDR3 has 12 amino acids. V was cut by 10 bases and J by 7 bases, with 13 bases left in between. This chain's CDR3 is CAIRSSIGELFF. For the CDR3, the DNA is TGTGCCATCCGCAGTAGCATCGGGGAGCTGTTTTTT.

This clone was found a few times. V is TRBV4-1 and J is TRBJ2-7, with 9 bases matching TRBD2. Trimming took 4 bases from V and 5 from J; bases not matched to a gene: 9. CDR1 is MGHRA and CDR2 is YSYEKL in the germline V gene. The CDR3 covers 15 residues. In nucleotides, the CDR3 is TGCGCCAGCAGCCGACCGGGCGGGAGGGCGGACGAGCAGTACTTC. Amino acid sequence: CASSRPGGRADEQYF.

This chain links TRBV5-6 with TRBJ2-5; TRBD2 matches at 10 bases. CDR3 length: 15 residues. Germline CDR1 SGHDT, CDR2 YYEEEE. Unmatched junction bases numbered 9, after V lost 4 bases and J lost 6 bases. The CDR3, as DNA: TGTGCCAGCAGCCTAATTAGCGGGAGGAGACAGACCCAGTACTTC. Its protein product is CASSLISGRRQTQYF. Full variable domain (missing parts from reference TRBV5-6 and TRBJ2-5): DAGVTQSPTHLIKTRGQQVTLRCSPKSGHDTVSWYQQALGQGPQFIFQYYEEEERQRGNFPDRFSGHQFPNYSSELNVNALLLGDSALYLCASSLISGRRQTQYFGPGTRLLVL.

This chain uses TRBV7-2 with TRBJ2-5; 10 nucleotides align to TRBD2. This CDR3 spans 16 amino acids. Losses at the gene ends were 5 bases for V and 1 base for J; bases not matched to a gene: 7. Per germline, CDR1 SGHTA and CDR2 FQGNSA. In nucleotides, the CDR3 is TGTGCCAGCAGCCGGGCGAGGACTAGCGGCCAAGAGACCCAGTACTTC. Encoded protein: CASSRARTSGQETQYF.

The rearrangement uses TRBV7-2 and TRBJ2-3; D is unresolved. V shed 3 bases and J shed 3 bases, with 7 bases lying between them. This CDR3 contains 13 residues. Germline V gives CDR1 SGHTA, CDR2 FQGNSA. The CDR3, as DNA: TGTGCCAGCAGCTTCGGGTTTACAGATACGCAGTATTTT. Its protein is CASSFGFTDTQYF.

The chain has TRBV7-7 and TRBJ2-4; 11 nucleotides align to TRBD2. CDR3 length: 13 amino acids. Per the germline V gene, CDR1 is SSHAT and CDR2 is FNYEAQ (reference sequence). Trimming at V came to 5 bases and at J to 10 bases, leaving 4 bases not matched to a gene. Here the CDR3 DNA reads TGTGCCAGCAGCACCGGGACTAGCGGAATTCAGTACTTC. Protein: CASSTGTSGIQYF.

This clone occurred a few times. This sequence joins TRBV7-9 and TRBJ1-3; weak D call: TRBD1 (5 bases). V was trimmed by 5 bases and J by 4 bases, leaving 18 bases between them. This CDR3 contains 16 residues. Germline CDR1 and CDR2: SEHNR and FQNEAQ (reference sequence). The CDR3 DNA sequence: TGTGCCAGCAGCGGGGGGGTTAGGACCGCCGGAAACACCATATATTTT. This gives the protein CASSGGVRTAGNTIYF.

A few counts support this clone. The chain employs TRBV12-5 and TRBJ1-1; 7 positions agree with TRBD1. Germline CDR1 is LGHNT and CDR2 is FRNRAP. The CDR3 extends over 15 amino acids. J lost 0 bases, V lost 5 bases, and 6 bases had no gene match. Here the CDR3 reads CASGGPTGLNTEAFF. DNA of the CDR3: TGTGCTAGTGGTGGGCCGACAGGGCTGAACACTGAAGCTTTCTTT. Filled out from reference TRBV12-5 and TRBJ1-1, the complete variable domain reads DARVTQTPRHKVTEMGQEVTMRCQPILGHNTVFWYRQTMMQGLELLAYFRNRAPLDDSGMPKDRFSAEMPDATLATLKIQPSEPRDSAVYFCASGGPTGLNTEAFFGQGTRLTVV.

The chain employs TRBV27 and TRBJ1-5; D is perhaps TRBD1 (5 bases). Germline CDR1 reads MNHEY; CDR2 reads SMNVEV (reference sequence). The CDR3 sequence is 14 residues long. Trimming cost V 6 bases and J 1 base, with 10 bases left between them. CDR3 DNA sequence: TGTGCCAGCAGCCAGGGCGCAAGCAATCAGCCCCAGCATTTT. Protein: CASSQGASNQPQHF.

This chain links TRBV7-8 with TRBJ1-2; tentative D call: TRBD1 (5 bases). CDR3 length: 14 amino acids. CDR1 SGHVS and CDR2 FQNEAQ come from the germline V gene. Deletions cut 5 bases from V and 4 bases from J, with 14 bases between. The CDR3, as DNA: TGTGCCAGCAGCCTTACCCCCGGGGGCTATGGCTACACCTTC. Protein product: CASSLTPGGYGYTF.

This clone has more than one count but fewer than ten. The V call is TRBV5-1, the J call TRBJ1-6; tentatively, D is TRBD1 (6 bases). The CDR3 runs 14 residues. CDR1 is SGHRS, CDR2 YFSETQ, per germline. The V end lost 0 bases, the J end lost 12 bases, and 13 bases lay between the germline ends. CDR3 bases: TGCGCCAGCAGCTTGGGCCAGGGGATGGGACCCCTCCACTTT. Residues: CASSLGQGMGPLHF.

This clone showed up just a few times. The CDR3 DNA follows: TGTGCCAGCAGCTTAGTTGAAGGGGTTGAAAAACTGTTTTTT. It codes for CASSLVEGVEKLFF. This chain joins TRBV7-9 and TRBJ1-4; D might be TRBD1 (5 bases). The CDR3 sequence is 14 residues long. The germline CDR1 and CDR2 sequences are SEHNR and FQNEAQ (reference sequence). The germline V and J ends were trimmed by 1 base and 7 bases, with 10 bases remaining between them.

This clone was counted at least ten times. The J gene is TRBJ2-1, the V gene TRBV29-1; the match to TRBD2 covers 13 bases. The V segment lost 4 bases and the J segment 9 bases; nucleotides outside the gene matches: 3. Germline CDR1 reads SQVTM; CDR2 reads ANQGSEA. The CDR3 is 13 amino acids. This CDR3 is CSVVGTSGIEQFF. The CDR3, as DNA: TGCAGCGTTGTGGGGACTAGCGGGATTGAGCAGTTCTTC.

The V call is TRBV5-8, the J call TRBJ2-7, with TRBD2 as a possible D gene (5 bases). The CDR3 extends over 14 amino acids. Germline loops: CDR1 SGHTS, CDR2 YDEGEE. Trimming stripped 1 base from V and 4 bases from J, with 12 bases between. CDR3 in amino acids: CASSLSLRVYEQYF. DNA of the CDR3: TGTGCCAGCAGCTTGAGTCTGAGGGTGTACGAGCAGTACTTC.